Listed below are T cell receptor beta chains from one sample, sequenced in a study of blood T cell repertoires in COVID-19. This table comes from immunoSEQ multiplex PCR, and its TCRdb copy is limited to in-frame clones, with some not included. This sample has approximately 290,000 clones, with about 90% found just once. What was sequenced was PBMCs or T cells enriched from blood (not recorded which). These receptors all stem from a woman younger than 35 with acute COVID-19. Each CDR3 is given with its conserved first and last residue. The order of the fields is D gene, V gene, J gene, clone size, CDR3 length, CDR3 DNA, CDR3 protein. The D gene is left open where the match is weak. The size entry is marked missing in some rows and otherwise reads once, few, many or a size class.

>TRBD1|TRBV6-5|TRBJ1-2|-|14
TGTGCCAGCAGTTACGGACAGGGGAGCTATGGCTACACCTTC
CASSYGQGSYGYTF
>-|TRBV5-1|TRBJ2-3|-|12
TGCGCCAGCAGCTCCGACAGGGATACGCAGTATTTT
CASSSDRDTQYF
>-|TRBV11-2|TRBJ1-5|-|14
TGTGCCAGCAGCTTATCAGATAGCAATCAGCCCCAGCATTTT
CASSLSDSNQPQHF
>-|TRBV18|TRBJ2-2|once|13
TGTGCCAGCTCACCTCGGGACACCGGGGAGCTGTTTTTT
CASSPRDTGELFF
>TRBD2|TRBV19|TRBJ2-3|-|18
TGTGCCAGTAGTATCTCCGGGACTACCCAGACATACACGCATACGCAGTATTTT
CASSISGTTQTYTHTQYF
>TRBD2|TRBV3-1/TRBV3-2|TRBJ2-2|-|18
TGTGCCAGCAGCCAAGAGGGACTAGCGGGAGGGGGCACCGGGGAGCTGTTTTTT
CASSQEGLAGGGTGELFF
>TRBD1|TRBV9|TRBJ2-7|-|15
TGTGCCAGCAGCGTAGACCCACAGGGGACCTACGAGCAGTACTTC
CASSVDPQGTYEQYF
>TRBD1|TRBV2|TRBJ1-6|-|14
TGTGCCAGCAGTACAGGGGCCAATAATTCACCCCTCCACTTT
CASSTGANNSPLHF
>TRBD1|TRBV7-8|TRBJ2-1|-|17
TGTGCCAGCAGCTTAGGAGGGGGGACAGGGGGCCGATCTGAGCAGTTCTTC
CASSLGGGTGGRSEQFF
>-|TRBV10-1|TRBJ2-7|-|15
TGCGCCAGCAGTAACCTAGAAGGGGATCAGGACGAGCAGTACTTC
CASSNLEGDQDEQYF
>TRBD1|TRBV7-8|TRBJ2-1|-|18
TGTGCCAGCAGCTTAGACCCCGGGACAGGGGGCGCCTACAATGAGCAGTTCTTC
CASSLDPGTGGAYNEQFF
>TRBD1|TRBV28|TRBJ1-2|-|16
TGTGCCAGCAGTTTGGGACAGGGGAAGAAGCGCGATGGCTACACCTTC
CASSLGQGKKRDGYTF
>-|TRBV11-3|TRBJ2-3|-|15
TGTGCCAGCAGCCTATTAGGGAGCGCGGCAGATACGCAGTATTTT
CASSLLGSAADTQYF
>TRBD2|TRBV13|TRBJ2-7|-|14
TGTGCCAGCAGCTTAGAACTAGCGGGAGTCGAGCAGTACTTC
CASSLELAGVEQYF
>-|TRBV6-5|TRBJ2-3|-|14
TGTGCCAGCAGCCCCAGCGGGAGCACAGATACGCAGTATTTT
CASSPSGSTDTQYF
>-|TRBV21-1|TRBJ2-1|-|16
TGTGCCAGCAGCTACGAGCACGGGGGGACCTACAATGAGCAGTTCTTC
CASSYEHGGTYNEQFF
>-|TRBV7-3|TRBJ1-1|-|16
TGTGCCAGCAGCCGAGTCACAGGGAATGGAAACACTGAAGCTTTCTTT
CASSRVTGNGNTEAFF
>-|TRBV2|TRBJ1-4|-|13
TGTGCCAGCAGTGAATCCAGTTATGAAAAACTGTTTTTT
CASSESSYEKLFF
>TRBD1|TRBV11-2|TRBJ1-6|once|15
TGTGCCAGCAGCGGGGGACAGAACCTACATTCACCCCTCCACTTT
CASSGGQNLHSPLHF
>-|TRBV29-1|TRBJ2-4|once|13
TGCAGCCTTAATCACACGGGAGTAGGCATTCAGTACTTC
CSLNHTGVGIQYF
>TRBD1|TRBV18|TRBJ2-7|-|14
TGTGCCAGCTCTCGACAGGGTGCACGCTACGAGCAGTACTTC
CASSRQGARYEQYF
>TRBD2|TRBV7-9|TRBJ2-5|once|15
TGTGCCAGCAGCTTAATGACTAGCGGGCAAGAGACCCAGTACTTC
CASSLMTSGQETQYF
>TRBD2|TRBV7-2|TRBJ2-3|-|18
TGTGCCAGCAGCAGACCGGGACTAGCGGGAGGGCAGGCAGATACGCAGTATTTT
CASSRPGLAGGQADTQYF
>-|TRBV5-1|TRBJ2-2|few|15
TGCGCCAGCAGCCCCGGGACATCCCTCACCGGGGAGCTGTTTTTT
CASSPGTSLTGELFF